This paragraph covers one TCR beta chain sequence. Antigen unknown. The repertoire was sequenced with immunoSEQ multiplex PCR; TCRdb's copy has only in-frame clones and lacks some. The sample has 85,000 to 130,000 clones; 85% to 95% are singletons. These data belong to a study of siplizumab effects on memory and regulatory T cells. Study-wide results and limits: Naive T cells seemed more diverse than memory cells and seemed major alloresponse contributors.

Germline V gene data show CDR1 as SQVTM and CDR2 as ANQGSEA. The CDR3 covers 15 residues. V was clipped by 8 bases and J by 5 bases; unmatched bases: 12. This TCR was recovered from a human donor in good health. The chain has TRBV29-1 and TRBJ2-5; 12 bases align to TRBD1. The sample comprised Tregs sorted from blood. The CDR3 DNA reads TGCAGCTCAACCTACGGGACAGGGGGCGCGGAGACCCAGTACTTC. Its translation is CSSTYGTGGAETQYF.